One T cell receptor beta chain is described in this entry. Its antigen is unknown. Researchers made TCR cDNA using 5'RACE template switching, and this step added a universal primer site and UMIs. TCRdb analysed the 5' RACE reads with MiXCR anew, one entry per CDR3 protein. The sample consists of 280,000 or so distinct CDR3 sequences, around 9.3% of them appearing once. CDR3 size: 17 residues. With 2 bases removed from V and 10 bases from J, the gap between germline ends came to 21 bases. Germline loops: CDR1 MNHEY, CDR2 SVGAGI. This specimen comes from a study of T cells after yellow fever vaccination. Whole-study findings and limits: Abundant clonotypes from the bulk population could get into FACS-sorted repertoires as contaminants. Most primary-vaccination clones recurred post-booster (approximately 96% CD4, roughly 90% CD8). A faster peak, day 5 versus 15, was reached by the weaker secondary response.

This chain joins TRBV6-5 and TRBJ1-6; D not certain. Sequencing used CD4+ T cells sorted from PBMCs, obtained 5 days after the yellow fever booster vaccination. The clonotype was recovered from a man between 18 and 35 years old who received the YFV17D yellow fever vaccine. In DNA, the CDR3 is TGTGCCAGCAGTTACGGGCGGGAAGGGCTCAGTGGATCACCCCTCCACTTT. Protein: CASSYGREGLSGSPLHF.